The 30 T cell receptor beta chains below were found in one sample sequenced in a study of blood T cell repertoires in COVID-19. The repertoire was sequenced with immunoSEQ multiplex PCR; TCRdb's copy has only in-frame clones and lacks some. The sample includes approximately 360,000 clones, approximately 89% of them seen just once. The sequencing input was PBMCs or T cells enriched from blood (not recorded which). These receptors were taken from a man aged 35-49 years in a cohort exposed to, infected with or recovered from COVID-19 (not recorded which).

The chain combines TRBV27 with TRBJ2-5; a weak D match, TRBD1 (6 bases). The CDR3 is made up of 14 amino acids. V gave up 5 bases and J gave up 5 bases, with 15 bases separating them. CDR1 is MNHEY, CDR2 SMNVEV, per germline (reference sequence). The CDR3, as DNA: TGTGCCAGCAGTAGACAGGACGCGCTGGAGACCCAGTACTTC. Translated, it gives CASSRQDALETQYF.

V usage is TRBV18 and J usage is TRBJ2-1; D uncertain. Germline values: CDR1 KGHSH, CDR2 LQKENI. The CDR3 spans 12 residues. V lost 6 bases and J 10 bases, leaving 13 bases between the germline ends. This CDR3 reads CASSPPVREQFF. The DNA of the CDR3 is TGTGCCAGCTCCCCGCCGGTGAGGGAGCAGTTCTTC.

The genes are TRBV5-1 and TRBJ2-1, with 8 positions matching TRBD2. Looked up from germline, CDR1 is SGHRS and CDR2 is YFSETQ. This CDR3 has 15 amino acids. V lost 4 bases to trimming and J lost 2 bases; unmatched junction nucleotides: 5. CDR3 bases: TGCGCCAGCAGCCGTAGCGGGACCGCCTACAATGAGCAGTTCTTC. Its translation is CASSRSGTAYNEQFF.

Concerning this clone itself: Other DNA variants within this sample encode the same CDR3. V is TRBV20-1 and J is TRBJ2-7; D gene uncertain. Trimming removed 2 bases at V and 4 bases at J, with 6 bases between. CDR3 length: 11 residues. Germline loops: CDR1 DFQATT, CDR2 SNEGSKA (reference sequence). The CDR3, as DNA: TGCAGTGCTAGAATTATGTACGAGCAGTACTTC. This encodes CSARIMYEQYF.

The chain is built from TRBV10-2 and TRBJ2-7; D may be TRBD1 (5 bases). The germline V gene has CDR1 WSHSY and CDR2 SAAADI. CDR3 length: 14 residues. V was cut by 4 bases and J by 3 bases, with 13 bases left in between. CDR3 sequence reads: CASSVNAGHYEQYF. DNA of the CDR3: TGCGCCAGCAGTGTAAATGCAGGGCACTACGAGCAGTACTTC.

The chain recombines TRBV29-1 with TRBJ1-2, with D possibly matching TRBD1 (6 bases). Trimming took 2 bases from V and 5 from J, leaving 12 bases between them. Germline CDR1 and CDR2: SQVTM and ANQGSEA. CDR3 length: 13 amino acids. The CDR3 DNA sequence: TGCAGCGTTGAAAGGGACATGTGGTATGGCTACACCTTC. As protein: CSVERDMWYGYTF.

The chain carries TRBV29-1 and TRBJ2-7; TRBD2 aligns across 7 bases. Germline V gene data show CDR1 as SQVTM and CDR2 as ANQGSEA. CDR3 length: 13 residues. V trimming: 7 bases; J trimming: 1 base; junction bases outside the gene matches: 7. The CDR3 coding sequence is TGCAGCGCAACGGGAGGTTGGTCCTACGAGCAGTACTTC. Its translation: CSATGGWSYEQYF.

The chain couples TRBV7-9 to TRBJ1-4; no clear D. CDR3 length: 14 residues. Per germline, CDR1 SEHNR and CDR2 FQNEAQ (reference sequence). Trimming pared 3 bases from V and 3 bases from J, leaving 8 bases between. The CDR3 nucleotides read TGTGCCAGCAGCTTTGGCGCGGCTAATGAAAAACTGTTTTTT. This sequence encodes CASSFGAANEKLFF.

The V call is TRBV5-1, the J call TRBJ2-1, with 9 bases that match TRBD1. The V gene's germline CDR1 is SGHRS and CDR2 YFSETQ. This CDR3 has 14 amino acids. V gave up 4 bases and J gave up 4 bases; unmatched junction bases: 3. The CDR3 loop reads CASSAGTGYNEQFF. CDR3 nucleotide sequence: TGCGCCAGCAGCGCTGGGACAGGGTACAATGAGCAGTTCTTC.

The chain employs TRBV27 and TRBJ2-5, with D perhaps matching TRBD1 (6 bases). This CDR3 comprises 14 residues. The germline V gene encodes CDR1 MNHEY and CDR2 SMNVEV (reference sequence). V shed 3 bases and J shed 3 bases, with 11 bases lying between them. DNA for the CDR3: TGTGCCAGCAGTTTCCGGGACATCAAAGAGACCCAGTACTTC. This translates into CASSFRDIKETQYF.

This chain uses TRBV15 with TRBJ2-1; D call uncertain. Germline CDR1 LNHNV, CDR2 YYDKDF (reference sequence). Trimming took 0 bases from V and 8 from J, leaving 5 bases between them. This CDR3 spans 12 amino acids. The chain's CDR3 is CATSRDYYEQFF. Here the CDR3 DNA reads TGTGCCACCAGCAGAGATTATTATGAGCAGTTCTTC.

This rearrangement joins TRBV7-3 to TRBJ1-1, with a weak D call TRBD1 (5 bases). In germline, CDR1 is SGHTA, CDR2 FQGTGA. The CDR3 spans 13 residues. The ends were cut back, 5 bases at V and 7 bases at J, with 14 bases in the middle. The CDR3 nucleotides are TGTGCCAGCAGCGACGGGGGTTCCTATGAAGCTTTCTTT. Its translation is CASSDGGSYEAFF.

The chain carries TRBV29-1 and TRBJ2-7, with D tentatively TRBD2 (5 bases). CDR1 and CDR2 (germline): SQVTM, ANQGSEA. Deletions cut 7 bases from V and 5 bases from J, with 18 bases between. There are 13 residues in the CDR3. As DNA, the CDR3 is TGCAGCGCCGAACTAGATGGTGGTAACGAGCAGTACTTC. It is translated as CSAELDGGNEQYF.

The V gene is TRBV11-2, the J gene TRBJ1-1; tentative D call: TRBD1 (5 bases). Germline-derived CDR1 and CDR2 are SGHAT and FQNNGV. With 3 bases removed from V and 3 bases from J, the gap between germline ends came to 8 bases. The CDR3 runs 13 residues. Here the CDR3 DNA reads TGTGCCAGCAGCTTTGTGACAGACACTGAAGCTTTCTTT. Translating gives CASSFVTDTEAFF.

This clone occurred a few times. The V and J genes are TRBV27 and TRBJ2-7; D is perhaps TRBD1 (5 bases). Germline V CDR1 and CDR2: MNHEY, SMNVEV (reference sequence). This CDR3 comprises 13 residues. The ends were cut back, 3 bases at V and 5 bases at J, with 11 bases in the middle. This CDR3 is CASSFTGPHEQYF. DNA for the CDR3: TGTGCCAGCAGTTTCACAGGTCCGCACGAGCAGTACTTC.

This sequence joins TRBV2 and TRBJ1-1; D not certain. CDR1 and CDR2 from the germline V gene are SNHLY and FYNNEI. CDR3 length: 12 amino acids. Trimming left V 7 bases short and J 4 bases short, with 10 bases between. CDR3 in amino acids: CASIFGGTEAFF. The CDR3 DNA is TGTGCCAGCATATTCGGCGGCACTGAAGCTTTCTTT.

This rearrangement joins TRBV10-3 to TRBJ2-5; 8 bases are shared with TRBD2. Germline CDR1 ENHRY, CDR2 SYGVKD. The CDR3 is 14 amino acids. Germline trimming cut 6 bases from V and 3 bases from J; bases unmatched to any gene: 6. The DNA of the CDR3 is TGTGCCATCAGCCCGAAGCGGGAGAAAGAGACCCAGTACTTC. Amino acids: CAISPKREKETQYF.

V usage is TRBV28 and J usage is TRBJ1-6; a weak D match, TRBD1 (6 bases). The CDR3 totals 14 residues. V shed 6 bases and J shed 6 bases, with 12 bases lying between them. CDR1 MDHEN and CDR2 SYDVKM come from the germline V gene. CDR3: CASRDTGSNSPLHF. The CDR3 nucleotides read TGTGCCAGCAGAGATACAGGGTCTAATTCACCCCTCCACTTT.

The CDR3 loop is CASSHQSGQPDTQYF. The CDR3 bases are TGTGCCAGCTCCCACCAATCGGGACAGCCAGATACGCAGTATTTT. The gene calls are TRBV18 and TRBJ2-3; 7 nucleotides line up with TRBD1. J gave up 4 bases and V 6 bases, and 10 bases lay outside the gene matches. This CDR3 is 15 amino acids long. The germline V gene encodes CDR1 KGHSH and CDR2 LQKENI.

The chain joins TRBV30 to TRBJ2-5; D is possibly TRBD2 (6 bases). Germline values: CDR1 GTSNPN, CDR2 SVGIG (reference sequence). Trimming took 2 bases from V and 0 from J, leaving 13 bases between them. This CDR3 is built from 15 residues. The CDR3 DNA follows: TGTGCCTGGAGTAAGGCGGGACTGGACCAAGAGACCCAGTACTTC. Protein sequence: CAWSKAGLDQETQYF. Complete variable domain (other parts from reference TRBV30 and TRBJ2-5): SQTIHQWPATLVQPVGSPLSLECTVEGTSNPNLYWYRQAAGRGLQLLFYSVGIGQISSEVPQNLSASRPQDRQFILSSKKLLLSDSGFYLCAWSKAGLDQETQYFGPGTRLLVL.

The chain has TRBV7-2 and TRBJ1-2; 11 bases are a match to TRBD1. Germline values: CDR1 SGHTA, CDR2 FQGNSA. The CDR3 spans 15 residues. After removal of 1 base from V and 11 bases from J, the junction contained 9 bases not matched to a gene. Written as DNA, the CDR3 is TGTGCCAGCAGCTTAGAGGCCGGGACAGGGGGTCGGTACACCTTC. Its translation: CASSLEAGTGGRYTF.

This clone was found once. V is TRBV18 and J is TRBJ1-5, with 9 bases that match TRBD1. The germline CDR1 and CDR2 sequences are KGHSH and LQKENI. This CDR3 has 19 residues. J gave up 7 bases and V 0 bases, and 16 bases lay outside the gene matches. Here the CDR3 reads CASSPPDRGWANIKQPQHF. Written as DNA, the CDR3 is TGTGCCAGCTCACCACCGGACAGGGGATGGGCCAATATCAAGCAGCCCCAGCATTTT.

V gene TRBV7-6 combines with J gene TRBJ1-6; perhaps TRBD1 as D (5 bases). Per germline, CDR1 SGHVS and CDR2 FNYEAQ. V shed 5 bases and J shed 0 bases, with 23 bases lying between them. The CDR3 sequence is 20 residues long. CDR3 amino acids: CASSPRMTPGLTSYNSPLHF. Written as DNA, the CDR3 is TGTGCCAGCAGCCCGCGTATGACCCCGGGACTGACCTCCTATAATTCACCCCTCCACTTT.

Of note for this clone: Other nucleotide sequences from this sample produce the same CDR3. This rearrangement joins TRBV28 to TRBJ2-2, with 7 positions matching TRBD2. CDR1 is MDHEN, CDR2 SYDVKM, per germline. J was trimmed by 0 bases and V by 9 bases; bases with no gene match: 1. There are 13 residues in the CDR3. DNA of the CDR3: TGTGCCAGTAGCGGGCCGAACACCGGGGAGCTGTTTTTT. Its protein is CASSGPNTGELFF.

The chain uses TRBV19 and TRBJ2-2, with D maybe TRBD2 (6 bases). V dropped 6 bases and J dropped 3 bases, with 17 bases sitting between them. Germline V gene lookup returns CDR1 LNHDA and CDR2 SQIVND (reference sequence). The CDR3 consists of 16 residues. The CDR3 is CASRKRAPGDTGELFF. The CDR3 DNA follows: TGTGCCAGTAGAAAGCGGGCACCAGGAGACACCGGGGAGCTGTTTTTT.

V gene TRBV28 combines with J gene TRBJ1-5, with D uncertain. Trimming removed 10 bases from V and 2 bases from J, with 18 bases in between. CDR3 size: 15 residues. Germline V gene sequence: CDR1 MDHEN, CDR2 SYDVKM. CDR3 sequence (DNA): TGTGCCACCACCCCGCGGGGAACTCGCAATCAGCCCCAGCATTTT. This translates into CATTPRGTRNQPQHF.

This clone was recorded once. The CDR3 region is CASSPGTDTGELFF. The CDR3 DNA reads TGCGCCAGCAGCCCCGGGACAGACACCGGGGAGCTGTTTTTT. The rearrangement links TRBV5-1 to TRBJ2-2, with 7 bases identical to TRBD1. Germline V CDR1 and CDR2: SGHRS, YFSETQ. This CDR3 spans 14 amino acids. V shed 4 bases and J 3 bases; nucleotides not matched to a gene: 3.

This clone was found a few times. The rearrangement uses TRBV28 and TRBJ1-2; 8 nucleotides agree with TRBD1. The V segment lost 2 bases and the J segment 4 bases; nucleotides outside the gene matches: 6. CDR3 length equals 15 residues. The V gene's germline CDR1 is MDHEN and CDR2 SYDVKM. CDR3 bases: TGTGCCAGCAGTTTACCGGACAGGGCGAGCTATGGCTACACCTTC. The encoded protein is CASSLPDRASYGYTF.

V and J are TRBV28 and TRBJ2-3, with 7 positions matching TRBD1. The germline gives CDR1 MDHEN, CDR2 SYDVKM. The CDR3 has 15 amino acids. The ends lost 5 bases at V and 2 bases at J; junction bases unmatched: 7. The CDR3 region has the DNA TGTGCCAGCAGTACAAGGGACAGCCTCACAGATACGCAGTATTTT. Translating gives CASSTRDSLTDTQYF.

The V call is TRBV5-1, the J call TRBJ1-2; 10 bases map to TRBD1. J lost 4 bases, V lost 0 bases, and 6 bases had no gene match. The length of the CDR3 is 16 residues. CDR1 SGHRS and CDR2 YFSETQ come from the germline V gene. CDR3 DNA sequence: TGCGCCAGCAGCTTGGGGACAGGGGGAAAGAGCTATGGCTACACCTTC. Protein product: CASSLGTGGKSYGYTF.